This is a list of T cell receptor beta chains from one sample in a study of response to subunit inactivated influenza vaccine. TCRdb ran MiXCR on the RT-PCR reads and lists one entry per CDR3 protein. Of 650,000 to 700,000 distinct CDR3 sequences listed, about 15% are singletons. The specimen comprised PBMCs from blood, sampled about 12 days after vaccination. The receptor set was obtained from a middle-aged man who received an inactivated influenza vaccine. CDR3s include the opening cysteine and the closing phenylalanine or tryptophan. The D gene is left open where the match is weak. Clone size appears in some rows only: once, few, many, or a class for an expanded clone.

D gene	V gene	clone size	J gene	CDR3 protein	CDR3 DNA
TRBD2	TRBV28	.	TRBJ2-7	CASSLPRLAGVSEQYF	TGTGCCAGCAGTTTACCGAGACTAGCGGGAGTCTCCGAGCAGTACTTC
.	TRBV28	few	TRBJ2-2	CARVLTGELFF	TGTGCCAGAGTTCTCACCGGGGAGCTGTTTTTT
.	TRBV5-4	.	TRBJ1-4	CASSLGGDMGEKLFF	TGTGCCAGCAGCTTGGGTGGAGATATGGGAGAAAAACTGTTTTTT
.	TRBV6-1	.	TRBJ1-6	CASSEKVGRDNSPLHF	TGTGCCAGCAGTGAGAAGGTTGGGAGGGATAATTCACCCCTCCACTTT
.	TRBV6-1	.	TRBJ2-1	CASSEVPREGANYNEQSF	TGTGCCAGCAGTGAAGTCCCTCGGGAGGGGGCTAACTACAATGAGCAGTCCTTC
.	TRBV25-1	.	TRBJ2-2	CASTISGPNTGELFF	TGTGCCAGTACCATCTCTGGGCCGAACACCGGGGAGCTGTTTTTT
.	TRBV9	.	TRBJ2-5	CASSVPDGLETQYF	TGTGCCAGCAGCGTACCTGACGGGCTGGAGACCCAGTACTTC
.	TRBV5-6	.	TRBJ1-1	CASSRGKRVAEAFF	TGTGCCAGCAGCCGGGGAAAGAGGGTGGCTGAAGCTTTCTTT
.	TRBV7-2	.	TRBJ2-3	CASSGNRLTSRADTQYF	TGTGCCAGCAGCGGCAACAGATTGACTAGTCGCGCAGATACGCAGTATTTT
TRBD1	TRBV20-1	many	TRBJ2-1	CSASLGQGIGNEQFF	TGCAGTGCTAGCCTGGGACAGGGGATCGGCAATGAGCAGTTCTTC
.	TRBV5-1	.	TRBJ2-7	CASSFLTDSSYEQYF	TGCGCCAGCAGCTTCCTGACGGATAGCTCCTACGAGCAGTACTTC
TRBD2	TRBV20-1	.	TRBJ2-1	CSARDTLGGSSYNEQFF	TGCAGTGCTAGAGATACCCTCGGGGGGAGCTCCTACAATGAGCAGTTCTTC
.	TRBV7-9	few	TRBJ1-3	CASFSGNTIYF	TGTGCCAGCTTCTCCGGGAACACCATATATTTT
.	TRBV20-1	.	TRBJ1-5	CSGVALNQPQHF	TGCAGTGGGGTAGCGCTCAATCAGCCCCAGCATTTT
.	TRBV27	many	TRBJ1-6	CASSPGRWNSPLHF	TGTGCCAGCAGCCCGGGACGGTGGAATTCACCCCTCCACTTT
.	TRBV4-3	few	TRBJ2-7	CASSQDFKAGHEQYF	TGCGCCAGCAGCCAAGATTTTAAGGCGGGCCACGAGCAGTACTTC
TRBD1	TRBV2	few	TRBJ1-5	CASSGIRQGRDQPQHF	TGTGCCAGCAGTGGAATTAGACAGGGTAGGGATCAGCCCCAGCATTTT
.	TRBV12-3/TRBV12-4	.	TRBJ2-1	CASGNAMADFNEQFF	TGTGCCAGCGGAAACGCGATGGCAGACTTTAATGAGCAGTTCTTC
TRBD1	TRBV7-9	.	TRBJ2-5	CASSPTTGAQETQYF	TGTGCCAGCAGCCCAACGACAGGGGCCCAAGAGACCCAGTACTTC
.	TRBV12-3/TRBV12-4	few	TRBJ2-7	CASSFGTRSYEQYF	TGTGCCAGCAGTTTCGGGACTCGCTCCTACGAGCAGTACTTC
.	TRBV12-3/TRBV12-4	few	TRBJ2-2	CASSPVMSSTGELFF	TGTGCCAGCAGTCCCGTTATGAGCTCCACCGGGGAGCTGTTTTTT
TRBD2	TRBV7-2	few	TRBJ2-7	CASSSSGGSLSYEQYF	TGTGCCAGCAGCAGTTCGGGGGGGTCTTTAAGCTACGAGCAGTACTTC
TRBD2	TRBV5-4	.	TRBJ2-7	CATTDSGNSYEQYF	TGTGCCACTACGGATAGCGGGAACTCTTACGAGCAGTACTTC
.	TRBV20-1	few	TRBJ1-1	CSARVAGREDTEAFF	TGCAGTGCTAGAGTCGCCGGACGGGAAGACACTGAAGCTTTCTTT
.	TRBV4-1	.	TRBJ2-7	CASSHWENYEQYF	TGCGCCAGCAGCCACTGGGAGAACTACGAGCAGTACTTC
.	TRBV25-1	.	TRBJ2-1	CATAGGNLEQFF	TGTGCCACCGCCGGGGGAAACCTCGAGCAGTTCTTC
TRBD1	TRBV9	few	TRBJ2-3	CASSVDPRAGGQDTQYF	TGTGCCAGCAGCGTAGATCCCCGGGCAGGGGGCCAAGATACGCAGTATTTT
.	TRBV24-1	.	TRBJ2-3	CATSGGRTDTQYF	TGTGCCACCAGTGGAGGACGCACAGATACGCAGTATTTT
.	TRBV20-1	.	TRBJ2-7	CSAHGQSYEQYF	TGCAGTGCTCATGGACAGAGCTACGAGCAGTACTTC
.	TRBV7-9	.	TRBJ1-2	CASSLGQINYGYTF	TGTGCCAGCAGCTTAGGGCAGATAAACTATGGCTACACCTTC
TRBD1	TRBV20-1	many	TRBJ1-3	CSARKQGALNTIYF	TGCAGTGCTAGAAAACAGGGGGCCTTAAACACCATATATTTT
.	TRBV6-2/TRBV6-3	few	TRBJ2-1	CASWTVNNEQFF	TGTGCCAGCTGGACAGTAAACAATGAGCAGTTCTTC
TRBD1	TRBV12-3/TRBV12-4	many	TRBJ2-1	CASSSGTVEFF	TGTGCCAGCAGTTCAGGGACAGTAGAGTTCTTC
.	TRBV4-2	few	TRBJ1-2	CASSQVTGTMEDGYTF	TGTGCCAGCAGCCAAGTAACAGGGACGATGGAGGATGGCTACACCTTC
.	TRBV3-1	.	TRBJ2-1	CASSQAPLASWLNEQFF	TGTGCCAGCAGCCAAGCCCCCTTAGCGTCGTGGCTCAATGAGCAGTTCTTC
.	TRBV7-2	few	TRBJ2-2	CASSWRDSQNTGELFF	TGTGCCAGCAGCTGGAGGGACAGTCAGAACACCGGGGAGCTGTTTTTT
TRBD1	TRBV5-1	few	TRBJ2-5	CASSTTGRETQYF	TGCGCCAGCAGCACGACAGGGCGGGAGACCCAGTACTTC
TRBD2	TRBV10-3	.	TRBJ2-7	CAINGLAGAGHEQYF	TGTGCCATCAATGGGCTAGCGGGAGCAGGGCACGAGCAGTACTTC
TRBD1	TRBV6-1	.	TRBJ2-7	CASRLTGVPYEQYF	TGTGCCAGCAGGCTTACAGGGGTCCCCTACGAGCAGTACTTC
TRBD1	TRBV15	few	TRBJ2-1	CATERDRVGNEQFF	TGTGCCACCGAGCGGGACAGGGTGGGAAATGAGCAGTTCTTC
.	TRBV7-7	.	TRBJ2-2	CASSLEAGTNTGELFF	TGTGCCAGCAGCTTAGAAGCAGGGACGAACACCGGGGAGCTGTTTTTT
TRBD2	TRBV28	.	TRBJ2-7	CALSLGASGGRLFPYEQYF	TGTGCCCTCAGTTTAGGGGCTAGCGGGGGGCGCCTTTTCCCCTACGAGCAGTACTTC
.	TRBV6-2/TRBV6-3	.	TRBJ2-3	CASMVGWGAVDTQYF	TGTGCCAGCATGGTAGGCTGGGGGGCTGTAGATACGCAGTATTTT
TRBD1	TRBV5-1	many	TRBJ2-1	CASSLWTGDNEQFF	TGCGCCAGCAGCTTGTGGACAGGCGACAATGAGCAGTTCTTC
TRBD1	TRBV6-1	few	TRBJ1-1	CASSQEDRENTEAFF	TGTGCCAGCAGTCAAGAGGACAGGGAGAACACTGAAGCTTTCTTT
TRBD1	TRBV20-1	few	TRBJ2-7	CSASTGTGLIRTYEQYF	TGCAGTGCTAGTACCGGGACAGGGCTGATTCGAACCTACGAGCAGTACTTC
.	TRBV6-1	.	TRBJ1-6	CASSEVGNNSPLHF	TGTGCCAGCAGTGAAGTAGGGAATAATTCACCCCTCCACTTT
TRBD2	TRBV7-8	few	TRBJ2-7	CASSSGDRAYEQYF	TGTGCCAGCAGCAGCGGGGACCGCGCCTACGAGCAGTACTTC
.	TRBV5-5	.	TRBJ1-1	CASSYQEGRTEAFF	TGTGCCAGCAGCTACCAAGAAGGTCGCACTGAAGCTTTCTTT
.	TRBV11-2	few	TRBJ2-3	CASSLRFGGGGGTDTQYF	TGTGCCAGCAGCTTACGGTTCGGAGGAGGGGGGGGCACAGATACGCAGTATTTT
TRBD1	TRBV4-1	.	TRBJ1-2	CASSQLGRTGYYGYTF	TGCGCCAGCAGCCAACTGGGGAGGACAGGGTACTATGGCTACACCTTC
.	TRBV7-2	.	TRBJ1-1	CASSLRTTEAFF	TGTGCCAGCAGCTTAAGGACGACTGAAGCTTTCTTT
.	TRBV19	.	TRBJ2-7	CASWGEQYF	TGTGCCAGCTGGGGCGAGCAGTACTTC
TRBD2	TRBV12-3/TRBV12-4	few	TRBJ2-3	CASSPSTGLAGGLYF	TGTGCCAGCAGCCCCTCGACGGGACTAGCGGGAGGTTTGTATTTT
.	TRBV12-3/TRBV12-4	.	TRBJ2-2	CASRDLWNTGELFF	TGTGCCAGCCGGGACTTATGGAACACCGGGGAGCTGTTTTTT